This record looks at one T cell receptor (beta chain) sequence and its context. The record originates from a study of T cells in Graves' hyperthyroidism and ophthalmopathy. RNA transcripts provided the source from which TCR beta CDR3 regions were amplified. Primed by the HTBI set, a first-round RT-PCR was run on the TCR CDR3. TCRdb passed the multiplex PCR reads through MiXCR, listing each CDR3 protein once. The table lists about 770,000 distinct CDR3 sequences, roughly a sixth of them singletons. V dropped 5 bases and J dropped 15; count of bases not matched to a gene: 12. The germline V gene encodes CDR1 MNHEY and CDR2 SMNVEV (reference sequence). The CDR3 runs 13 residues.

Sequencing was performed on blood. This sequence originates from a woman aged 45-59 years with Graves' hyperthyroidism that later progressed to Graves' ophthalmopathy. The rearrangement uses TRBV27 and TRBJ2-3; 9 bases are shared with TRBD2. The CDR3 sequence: CASSPDLGGLAYF. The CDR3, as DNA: TGTGCCAGCAGTCCCGACCTAGGGGGACTAGCATATTTT.